These T cell receptor beta chains were read from a single sample in a study of somatic mutations in cytotoxic T cells in rheumatoid arthritis. The data were produced by immunoSEQ multiplex PCR, yet TCRdb's version contains in-frame clones alone and is incomplete. The table has approximately 20,000 clones, less than 85% seen once. The specimen was CD8+ T cells sorted from blood. These receptors originate from a woman aged 40 to 50 with rheumatoid arthritis. The CDR3 runs from the conserved cysteine through the conserved F or W. The D gene is left open where the match is weak. Expanded clones are given a class, and other clones once, few, many or no size at all.

size	V	J	D	DNA	CDR3
-	TRBV27	TRBJ1-4	-	TGTGCCAGCAGTTTCATTGCAACTAATGAAAAACTGTTTTTT	CASSFIATNEKLFF
-	TRBV5-6	TRBJ1-4	TRBD1	TGTGCCAGCAGCCCGGGACAGGGGATCGCCAAACTGTTTTTT	CASSPGQGIAKLFF
-	TRBV6-6	TRBJ2-7	TRBD1	TGTGCCAGCACGGGGACAGGGGGTTACGAGCAGTACTTC	CASTGTGGYEQYF
-	TRBV19	TRBJ1-1	-	TGTGCCAGTAGTATGGTTGCAGGGAACACTGAAGCTTTCTTT	CASSMVAGNTEAFF
-	TRBV5-1	TRBJ2-7	TRBD2	TGCGCCAGCAGCACCGGACTAGCGGGGGGACCCTACGAGCAGTACTTC	CASSTGLAGGPYEQYF
-	TRBV28	TRBJ1-5	-	TGTGCCAGCAGTCTGAATCAGCCCCAGCATTTT	CASSLNQPQHF
-	TRBV7-8	TRBJ2-7	-	TGTGCCAGCAGCCCCCTTCCCAGGGACTACGAGCAGTACTTC	CASSPLPRDYEQYF
-	TRBV4-1	TRBJ1-5	TRBD1	TGCGCCAGCAGCATCCGGGACAGGGATTTTCAGCCCCAGCATTTT	CASSIRDRDFQPQHF
-	TRBV5-1	TRBJ2-1	-	TGCGCCAGCAGCCCCGACTGGGATGAGCAGTTCTTC	CASSPDWDEQFF
-	TRBV4-1	TRBJ1-2	-	TGCGCCAGCAGCCAAGGCGCTAAGGCAGGATATGGCTACACCTTC	CASSQGAKAGYGYTF
-	TRBV9	TRBJ1-2	-	TGTGCCAGCAGCCTAGGAGGGGAGGACTATGGCTACACCTTC	CASSLGGEDYGYTF
few	TRBV4-1	TRBJ1-2	-	TGCGCCAGCAGCCAGGCAGGTTTGGACTATGGCTACACCTTC	CASSQAGLDYGYTF
-	TRBV7-9	TRBJ2-5	-	TGTGCCAGCAGCTCTCCAGGGGGGCAAGAGACCCAGTACTTC	CASSSPGGQETQYF
-	TRBV18	TRBJ2-7	TRBD1	TGTGCCAGCTCACCTAATTTCGGGACAGGCTACGAGCAGTACTTC	CASSPNFGTGYEQYF
-	TRBV11-2	TRBJ2-7	-	TGTGCCAGCAGCTTAGCGAGTCCCCAGGCCCCCTACGAGCAGTACTTC	CASSLASPQAPYEQYF
-	TRBV4-1	TRBJ2-3	-	TGCGCCAGCAGCCAAGATCGGTCGGATACGCAGTATTTT	CASSQDRSDTQYF
-	TRBV9	TRBJ1-2	TRBD1	TGTGCCAGCAGCGTAGGGCAGGGGGCCTATGGCTACACCTTC	CASSVGQGAYGYTF
-	TRBV14	TRBJ2-5	TRBD2	TGTGCCAGCAGCCAGGGGGGGGAGACCCAGTACTTC	CASSQGGETQYF
-	TRBV12-5	TRBJ1-1	-	TGTGCTAGCGTCACGGTGGCGGCTGAAGCTTTCTTT	CASVTVAAEAFF
-	TRBV5-6	TRBJ2-7	-	TGTGCCAGCAGCCCGGGTCTTGTCTCCGAGCAGTACTTC	CASSPGLVSEQYF
-	TRBV29-1	TRBJ2-1	TRBD1	TGCAGCGTTGAATTAGTGGGGACAGACAGCTCCTACAATGAGCAGTTCTTC	CSVELVGTDSSYNEQFF
-	TRBV7-3	TRBJ2-1	-	TGTGCCAGCAGCTTATACAACGTGGATGAGCAGTTCTTC	CASSLYNVDEQFF
-	TRBV4-1	TRBJ2-1	TRBD2	TGCGCCAGCAGCCAAACCCTTCCGGGACTAGCGGGATGGTATGAGCAGTTCTTC	CASSQTLPGLAGWYEQFF
-	TRBV5-1	TRBJ1-1	-	TGCGCCAGCAGCTACCTTAACACGTACACTGAAGCTTTCTTT	CASSYLNTYTEAFF
-	TRBV11-2	TRBJ1-2	-	TGTGCCAGCAGCTTGGCAGGGGACTATGGCTACACCTTC	CASSLAGDYGYTF
-	TRBV19	TRBJ1-1	TRBD1	TGTGCCAGTAGGGCAGGGGGCACTGAAGCTTTCTTT	CASRAGGTEAFF
-	TRBV2	TRBJ1-2	-	TGTGCCAGCAGTGAAACGGCGGGGGCGATAAACTATGGCTACACCTTC	CASSETAGAINYGYTF
-	TRBV7-2	TRBJ2-3	TRBD1	TGTGCCAGCAGCTCCCCCCGAGTCCAGGACAGGACCACAGATACGCAGTATTTT	CASSSPRVQDRTTDTQYF
once	TRBV10-2	TRBJ1-1	-	TGCGCCAGCAGCGAGGCGTACACTGAAGCTTTCTTT	CASSEAYTEAFF
-	TRBV6-4	TRBJ2-2	-	TGTGCCAGCAGTGAAGAGGGAACCGGGGAGCTGTTTTTT	CASSEEGTGELFF
-	TRBV11-2	TRBJ1-5	-	TGTGCCAGCAGCTCGAGTGGGGACAATCTTTATCCCGCGGGTCAGCCCCAGCATTTT	CASSSSGDNLYPAGQPQHF
-	TRBV13	TRBJ2-3	-	TGTGCCAGCACCCCCTTCGGAGCAGATACGCAGTATTTT	CASTPFGADTQYF
-	TRBV9	TRBJ1-1	-	TGTGCCAGCAGCGTAGAAGCGGGGGAACACACTGAAGCTTTCTTT	CASSVEAGEHTEAFF
-	TRBV5-8	TRBJ1-1	-	TGTGCCAGCAGCTTGGTCCAGGGATTCACTGAAGCTTTCTTT	CASSLVQGFTEAFF
-	TRBV5-1	TRBJ2-3	TRBD2	TGCGCCAGCAGCTCGACGGGACTAGCGGTTAGCACAGATACGCAGTATTTT	CASSSTGLAVSTDTQYF
once	TRBV6-5	TRBJ2-1	-	TGTGCCAGCAGCCAGGGATACAATGAGCAGTTCTTC	CASSQGYNEQFF
few	TRBV4-2	TRBJ2-3	-	TGTGCCAGCAGCTCTCCCCCCGGGGGAGCAGATACGCAGTATTTT	CASSSPPGGADTQYF
-	TRBV11-1	TRBJ2-7	TRBD2	TGTGCCAGCACGGGGGGACCGACCTACGAGCAGTACTTC	CASTGGPTYEQYF
-	TRBV27	TRBJ2-7	TRBD1	TGTGCCAGCAGGAGGGGACAGCACTACGAGCAGTACTTC	CASRRGQHYEQYF
-	TRBV20-1	TRBJ1-1	TRBD1	TGCAGTGCTCAGGGGACAGCCCAGGCTTTCTTT	CSAQGTAQAFF
-	TRBV11-2	TRBJ2-5	TRBD1	TGTGCCAGCAGCTTAGATGCAGGGGGCTGGGAGACCCAGTACTTC	CASSLDAGGWETQYF
-	TRBV29-1	TRBJ2-3	-	TGCAGCTGGGGAGGGGACAACACAGATACGCAGTATTTT	CSWGGDNTDTQYF
-	TRBV27	TRBJ2-5	TRBD1	TGTGCCAGCAGGGGACAGGGACTACAAGAGACCCAGTACTTC	CASRGQGLQETQYF
-	TRBV9	TRBJ1-1	-	TGTGCCAGCAGCACCCCGGGGAACACTGAAGCTTTCTTT	CASSTPGNTEAFF
few	TRBV9	TRBJ1-1	-	TGTGCCAGCAGCGAGTACGGACAGCTGAACACTGAAGCTTTCTTT	CASSEYGQLNTEAFF
once	TRBV21-1	TRBJ1-5	-	TGTGCCAGCAGCTGCCTAGTGGACATTTCCATCGAGCCCCAGCATTTT	CASSCLVDISIEPQHF
-	TRBV30	TRBJ2-6	TRBD1	TGTGCCTGGAGGCCCGAGACAGGGGGCGGACGGGTTTCTGGGGCCAACGTCCTGACTTTC	CAWRPETGGGRVSGANVLTF
-	TRBV7-6	TRBJ2-7	-	TGTGCCAGCAGCCCTACCACGGGGATCTACGAGCAGTACTTC	CASSPTTGIYEQYF
once	TRBV5-1	TRBJ1-1	TRBD1	TGCGCCAGCAGCTCTGGACAGGTTAACACTGAAGCTTTCTTT	CASSSGQVNTEAFF
once	TRBV5-1	TRBJ2-6	-	TGCGCCAGCAGCTTTTCCGGGACTGACAACTCTGGGGCCAACGTCCTGACTTTC	CASSFSGTDNSGANVLTF
-	TRBV11-2	TRBJ2-7	TRBD2	TGTGCCAGCAGCCCAGGGGCGGGGGGGTACGAGCAGTACTTC	CASSPGAGGYEQYF
-	TRBV27	TRBJ2-7	-	TGTGCCAGCAGCTTGACAGGCTACGAGCAGTACTTC	CASSLTGYEQYF
-	TRBV7-6	TRBJ2-1	TRBD2	TGTGCCAGCAGCTTAGGAGGGCTAGCGGGAGGGCCTTGGTACAATGAGCAGTTCTTC	CASSLGGLAGGPWYNEQFF